This T cell receptor beta chain comes out of a study of T cells in localized non-small cell lung cancer. The study, taken as a whole, reports: Higher blood T cell density tracked longer overall survival. Among the top 100 tumor clones, a median around 50 appeared in adjacent lung. Among the tissues sampled, uninvolved adjacent lung had the highest T cell clonality, above tumor.

This CDR3 is 14 amino acids long. Germline-derived CDR1 and CDR2 are MNHEY and SVGAGI. J gave up 1 base and V 9 bases, and 4 bases lay outside the gene matches. In this sample, this clone turned up once. Its antigen is unidentified. Data came from immunoSEQ multiplex PCR; TCRdb stores just in-frame clones and leaves some out. The sample holds tens of thousands of clones; approximately 85% are singletons and the top ten take roughly 3%. This sequence originates from a man aged 40 to 69 with stage I lung adenocarcinoma. The chain links TRBV6-5 to TRBJ2-2; 8 bases fit TRBD1. The sequenced sample was peripheral blood, obtained before any cancer treatment. The DNA for the CDR3 is TGTGCCAGTTACGACAGGGGGAACACCGGGGAGCTGTTTTTT. Amino acids: CASYDRGNTGELFF.